This note documents a single T cell receptor (beta chain) sequence. Its antigen is as yet unknown. The sample belongs to a study of cytomegalovirus exposure and HLA in healthy donors. The PCR employed 60 Vbeta primers together with 13 Jbeta primers. Data came from immunoSEQ multiplex PCR; TCRdb stores just in-frame clones and leaves some out. Of approximately 140,000 clones listed, nearly 90% are singletons. The CDR3 is 14 residues long. V was clipped by 3 bases and J by 5 bases; unmatched bases: 1. Germline V gene sequence: CDR1 SGHTS, CDR2 YDEGEE. Study-wide results and caveats: For most TCR beta V segments, an earlier analysis put the productive rate at about 87% or about 30% of the time. The authors assumed roughly uniform sequencing depth across donors for presence/absence analyses.

These donors, healthy bone marrow donors, were studied. The rearrangement joins TRBV5-8 to TRBJ1-5; 11 positions match TRBD1. The sequenced sample consisted of PBMCs. The receptor was isolated from a woman aged 40 to 49 in good health and CMV-seronegative. Here the CDR3 DNA reads TGTGCCAGCAGCTGGGACAGGGGGTATCAGCCCCAGCATTTT. Amino acids: CASSWDRGYQPQHF.